This entry concerns a single TCR beta chain. No antigen is known for it. The table came from immunoSEQ multiplex PCR; TCRdb's copy has only in-frame clones and leaves some out. Of some 100,000 clones listed, 93% were seen once; the top ten hold approximately 2%. Germline-derived CDR1 and CDR2 are GTSNPN and SVGIG (reference sequence). The V end was cut by 4 bases, the J end by 7 bases, with 10 bases between. This CDR3 has 11 residues. The sample comes from a study of PD-1 blockade in classical Hodgkin lymphoma. Turning to the study itself: Nivolumab dosed at 3 mg/kg went to patients intravenously every 2 weeks. Whole-study findings and limits: CD8+ TCR diversity did not rise significantly by C4D1, unlike CD4+.

The time point is: cycle 4 day 1 (C4D1), after about 6 weeks of nivolumab. Every single patient, without exception, relapsed after autologous stem cell transplantation, and brentuximab vedotin exposure varied. The chain uses TRBV30 and TRBJ1-1; D is unclear. The clonotype was recovered from a human donor with classical Hodgkin lymphoma. Specimen: peripheral blood mononuclear cells (PBMCs), collected before the fourth cycle of nivolumab. CDR3 bases: TGTGCCTGGACCCTTTTTGGTGAAGCTTTCTTT. As protein: CAWTLFGEAFF.